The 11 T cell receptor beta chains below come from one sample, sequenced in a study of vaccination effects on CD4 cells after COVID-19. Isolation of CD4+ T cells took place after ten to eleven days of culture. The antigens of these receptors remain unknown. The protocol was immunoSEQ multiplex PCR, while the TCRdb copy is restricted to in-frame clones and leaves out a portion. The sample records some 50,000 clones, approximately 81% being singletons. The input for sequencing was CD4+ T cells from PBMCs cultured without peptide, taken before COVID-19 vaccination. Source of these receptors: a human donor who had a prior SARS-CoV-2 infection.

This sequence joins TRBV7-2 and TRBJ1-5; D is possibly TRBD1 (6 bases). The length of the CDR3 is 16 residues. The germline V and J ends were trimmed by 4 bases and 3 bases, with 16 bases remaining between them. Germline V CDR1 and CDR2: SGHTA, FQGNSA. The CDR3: CASSSGDIYPNQPQHF. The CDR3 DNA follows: TGTGCCAGCAGCTCAGGGGACATTTATCCCAATCAGCCCCAGCATTTT.

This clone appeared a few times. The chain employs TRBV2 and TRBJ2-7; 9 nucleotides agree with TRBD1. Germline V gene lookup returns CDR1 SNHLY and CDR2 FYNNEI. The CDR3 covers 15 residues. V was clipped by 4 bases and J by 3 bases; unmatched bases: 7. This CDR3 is CASSAQGQGNYEQYF. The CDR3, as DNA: TGTGCCAGCAGTGCCCAGGGACAGGGCAACTACGAGCAGTACTTC. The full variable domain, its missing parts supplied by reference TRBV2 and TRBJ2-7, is EPEVTQTPSHQVTQMGQEVILRCVPISNHLYFYWYRQILGQKVEFLVSFYNNEISEKSEIFDDQFSVERPDGSNFTLKIRSTKLEDSAMYFCASSAQGQGNYEQYFGPGTRLTVT.

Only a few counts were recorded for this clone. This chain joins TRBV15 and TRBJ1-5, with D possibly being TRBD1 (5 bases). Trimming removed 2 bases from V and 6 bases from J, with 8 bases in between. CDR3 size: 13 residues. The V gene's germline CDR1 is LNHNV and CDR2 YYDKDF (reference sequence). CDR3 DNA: TGTGCCACCAGCAGACGAGGGGCTCAGCCCCAGCATTTT. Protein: CATSRRGAQPQHF.

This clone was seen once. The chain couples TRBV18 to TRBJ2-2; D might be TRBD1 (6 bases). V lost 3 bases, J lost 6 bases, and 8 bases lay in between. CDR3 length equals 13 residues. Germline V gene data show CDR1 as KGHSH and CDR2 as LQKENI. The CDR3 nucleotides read TGTGCCAGCTCACCGCCAGGGGCCGGGGAGCTGTTTTTT. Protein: CASSPPGAGELFF.

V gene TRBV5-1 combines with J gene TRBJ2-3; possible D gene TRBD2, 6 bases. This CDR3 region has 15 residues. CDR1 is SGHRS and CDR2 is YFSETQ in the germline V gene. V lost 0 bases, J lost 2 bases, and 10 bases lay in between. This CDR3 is CASSLGRGTTDTQYF. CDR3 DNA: TGCGCCAGCAGCTTGGGGCGGGGAACCACAGATACGCAGTATTTT.

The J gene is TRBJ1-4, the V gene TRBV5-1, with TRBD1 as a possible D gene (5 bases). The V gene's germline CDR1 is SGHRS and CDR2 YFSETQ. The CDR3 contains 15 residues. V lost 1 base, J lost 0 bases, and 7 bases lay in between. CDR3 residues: CASSLSGPTNEKLFF. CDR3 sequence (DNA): TGCGCCAGCAGCTTGTCAGGGCCAACTAATGAAAAACTGTTTTTT.

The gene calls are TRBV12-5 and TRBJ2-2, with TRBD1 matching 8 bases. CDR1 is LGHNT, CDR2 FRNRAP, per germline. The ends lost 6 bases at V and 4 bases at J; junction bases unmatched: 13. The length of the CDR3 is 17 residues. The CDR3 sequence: CASGIYRGRLGTGELFF. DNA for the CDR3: TGTGCTAGTGGGATCTACAGGGGGAGGTTAGGCACCGGGGAGCTGTTTTTT.

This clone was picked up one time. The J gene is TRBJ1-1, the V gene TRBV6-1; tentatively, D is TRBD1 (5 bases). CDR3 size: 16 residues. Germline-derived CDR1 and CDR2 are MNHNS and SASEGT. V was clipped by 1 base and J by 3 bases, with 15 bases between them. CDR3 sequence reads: CASSEGPGGGDTEAFF. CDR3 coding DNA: TGTGCCAGCAGTGAAGGCCCCGGCGGGGGGGACACTGAAGCTTTCTTT.

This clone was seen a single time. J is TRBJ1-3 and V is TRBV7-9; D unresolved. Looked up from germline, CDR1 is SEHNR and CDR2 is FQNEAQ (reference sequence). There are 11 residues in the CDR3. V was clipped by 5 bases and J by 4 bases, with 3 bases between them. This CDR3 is CASSGGNTIYF. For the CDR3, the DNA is TGTGCCAGCAGCGGAGGAAACACCATATATTTT. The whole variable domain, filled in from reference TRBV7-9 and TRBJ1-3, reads DTGVSQNPRHKITKRGQNVTFRCDPISEHNRLYWYRQTLGQGPEFLTYFQNEAQLEKSRLLSDRFSAERPKGSFSTLEIQRTEQGDSAMYLCASSGGNTIYFGEGSWLTVV.

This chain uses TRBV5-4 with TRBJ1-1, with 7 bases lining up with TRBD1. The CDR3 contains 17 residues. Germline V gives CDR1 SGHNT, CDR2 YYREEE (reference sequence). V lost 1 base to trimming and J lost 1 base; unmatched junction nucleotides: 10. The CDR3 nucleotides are TGTGCCAGCAGCTTGTGGGGGACAGTCGCCACGAACACTGAAGCTTTCTTT. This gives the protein CASSLWGTVATNTEAFF.

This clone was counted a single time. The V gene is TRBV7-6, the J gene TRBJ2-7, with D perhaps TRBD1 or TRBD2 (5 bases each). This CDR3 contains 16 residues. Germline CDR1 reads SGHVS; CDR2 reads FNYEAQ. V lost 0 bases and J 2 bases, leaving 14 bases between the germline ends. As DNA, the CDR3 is TGTGCCAGCAGCTTAGCCTCTGCGAGGGGACCCTACGAGCAGTACTTC. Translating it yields CASSLASARGPYEQYF.